The 12 T cell receptor beta chains presented below share a single source sample, sequenced in a study of T-cell memory formation after mild COVID-19. TCRdb redid the calling of the 5' RACE reads with MiXCR, one entry per CDR3 protein. The sample lists about 390,000 distinct CDR3 sequences; 20% to 25% were seen once. The sample taken for sequencing was PBMCs or a T cell subset sorted from them (not recorded which). These receptors all come from an adult woman who had mild COVID-19 (a few samples of this study predate the infection). Cell type and time point are not known.

The chain employs TRBV20-1 and TRBJ2-1, with D perhaps given as TRBD1 or TRBD2 (5 bases each). Between the trimmed V and J ends, which lost 6 bases and 13 bases, there was a span of 13 bases. Germline lookup yields CDR1 DFQATT and CDR2 SNEGSKA (reference sequence). CDR3 length: 10 residues. CDR3 in DNA: TGCAGTGCCACCTCCGGGACCCAGTTCTTC. This gives the protein CSATSGTQFF.

This clonotype was found a few times. Germline is not matched at one junction end, which may reflect a read error. The chain carries TRBV6-1 and TRBJ2-7; D ambiguous. Germline V gene lookup returns CDR1 MNHNS and CDR2 SASEGT. The CDR3 covers 12 residues. CDR3 sequence: CASSEGDPPNLF. The CDR3 DNA reads TGTGCCAGCAGTGAAGGCGATCCCCCGAATCTCTTC.

The chain carries TRBV9 and TRBJ2-1; tentatively, D is TRBD1 or TRBD2 (6 bases each). Trimming pared 0 bases from V and 9 bases from J, leaving 13 bases between. The CDR3 is made up of 14 amino acids. Germline CDR1 SGDLS, CDR2 YYNGEE. The DNA for the CDR3 is TGTGCCAGCAGCGTAGATGGGGGGCCCAGTGAGCAGTTCTTC. Protein sequence: CASSVDGGPSEQFF. Variable domain in full (rest from reference TRBV9 and TRBJ2-1): DSGVTQTPKHLITATGQRVTLRCSPRSGDLSVYWYQQSLDQGLQFLIQYYNGEERAKGNILERFSAQQFPDLHSELNLSSLELGDSALYFCASSVDGGPSEQFFGPGTRLTVL.

The rearrangement uses TRBV4-1 and TRBJ2-2; D perhaps matches TRBD2 (6 bases). V lost 7 bases to trimming and J lost 4 bases, with 16 bases between them. Germline CDR1 MGHRA, CDR2 YSYEKL. The CDR3 covers 15 residues. DNA of the CDR3: TGCGCCAGCAACACACTTCACGGGGGCACCGGGGAGCTGTTTTTT. It encodes CASNTLHGGTGELFF.

The chain is built from TRBV7-2 and TRBJ2-3; TRBD2 matches at 11 bases. Per germline, CDR1 SGHTA and CDR2 FQGNSA. Trimming removed 5 bases from V and 2 bases from J; junction bases left unmatched: 12. The CDR3 has 18 amino acids. The CDR3 loop is CASSLNPGLAVSTDTQYF. CDR3 coding DNA: TGTGCCAGCAGCCTCAATCCGGGACTAGCGGTCTCCACAGATACGCAGTATTTT.

This clonotype was picked up a small number of times. The J gene is TRBJ2-3, the V gene TRBV24-1, with a weak D call TRBD1 (6 bases). Germline values: CDR1 KGHDR, CDR2 SFDVKD. The CDR3 totals 13 residues. Trimming removed 7 bases from V and 2 bases from J, with 9 bases in between. CDR3 sequence: CATRGQSTDTQYF. The CDR3 coding sequence is TGTGCCACCAGAGGACAGTCCACAGATACGCAGTATTTT.

This chain uses TRBV19 with TRBJ2-3; the match to TRBD2 covers 7 bases. V trimming: 3 bases; J trimming: 4 bases; junction bases outside the gene matches: 7. Looked up from germline, CDR1 is LNHDA and CDR2 is SQIVND (reference sequence). This CDR3 has 15 amino acids. The CDR3 nucleotides read TGTGCCAGTAGTATCGCCGGGAGGCCCGCAGATACGCAGTATTTT. It translates to CASSIAGRPADTQYF.

V and J are TRBV2 and TRBJ2-7; tentatively, D is TRBD2 (6 bases). V lost 6 bases, J lost 2 bases, and 17 bases lay in between. CDR1 and CDR2 (germline): SNHLY, FYNNEI. The CDR3 is 15 residues long. CDR3 DNA: TGTGCCAGCAGCGACCTCGGGGGTATCCCCTACGAGCAGTACTTC. Translated: CASSDLGGIPYEQYF.

This clonotype occurred a few times. The gene calls are TRBV27 and TRBJ2-1; 11 bases map to TRBD2. V was pared by 6 bases and J by 5 bases, with 12 bases of the junction left unmatched. CDR1 and CDR2 (germline): MNHEY, SMNVEV (reference sequence). The CDR3 loop spans 17 amino acids. CDR3 region: CASSLGTSGINNNEQFF. DNA of the CDR3: TGTGCCAGCAGCCTAGGGACTAGCGGTATCAATAACAATGAGCAGTTCTTC.

This sequence joins TRBV4-2 and TRBJ2-1; TRBD2 aligns across 8 bases. After removal of 0 bases from V and 0 bases from J, the junction contained 10 bases not matched to a gene. CDR1 is LGHNA, CDR2 YNFKEQ, per germline. This CDR3 has 19 amino acids. CDR3 bases: TGTGCCAGCAGCCAAGAAAGGGCGGGAGGACGACTCTCCTACAATGAGCAGTTCTTC. Amino acids: CASSQERAGGRLSYNEQFF.

This clonotype was seen only a few times. DNA of the CDR3: TGTGCCAGCAGTTTAGGTTCCCAGGGGGTTGGGGCCAACGTCCTGACTTTC. Translation gives CASSLGSQGVGANVLTF. This chain joins TRBV12-3 or TRBV12-4 and TRBJ2-6, with TRBD1 identical over 7 bases. The trim removed 1 base at V and 3 bases at J, leaving 6 bases unmatched. The length of the CDR3 is 17 residues.

The chain links TRBV5-5 to TRBJ1-2; TRBD1 might be the D (5 bases). V dropped 3 bases and J dropped 3 bases, with 15 bases sitting between them. Germline V gene data show CDR1 as SGHKS and CDR2 as YYEKEE (reference sequence). The CDR3 loop spans 15 amino acids. The CDR3 loop reads CASSSAGFEDYGYTF. The CDR3, as DNA: TGTGCCAGCAGCTCTGCAGGGTTCGAAGACTATGGCTACACCTTC. The whole variable domain, filled in from reference TRBV5-5 and TRBJ1-2, reads DAGVTQSPTHLIKTRGQQVTLRCSPISGHKSVSWYQQVLGQGPQFIFQYYEKEERGRGNFPDRFSARQFPNYSSELNVNALLLGDSALYLCASSSAGFEDYGYTFGSGTRLTVV.